Sequencing of this TCR beta chain was carried out in a study of Ad26.COV2.S vaccination and SARS-CoV-2 variants. Study conclusions and caveats: Breadth and depth estimates from TCRs may understate total T cell responses.

Regarding this clone: The target antigen is unknown.

Noted treatment: some 20 received Ad26.COV2.S at low or high dose, single or two shots; about five received placebo; per-sample allocation not given. Sampling was done on day 63 after the first vaccine or placebo injection. Repertoires were generated with immunoSEQ multiplex PCR, while TCRdb's copy carries only in-frame clones and drops some. The data show 350,000 to 500,000 clones, around 90% seen once. CDR1 SQVTM and CDR2 ANQGSEA come from the germline V gene. CDR3 length: 13 residues. Trimming stripped 0 bases from V and 3 bases from J, with 8 bases between. The chain links TRBV29-1 to TRBJ1-2, with D hard to call. The receptor was derived from a person aged 18-65 years who received the Ad26.COV2.S COVID-19 vaccine or a placebo. This sample comprised peripheral blood, obtained in a trial of Ad26.COV2.S vaccine versus placebo. CDR3 amino acids: CSVEDTVDYGYTF. Written as DNA, the CDR3 is TGCAGCGTTGAAGACACAGTGGACTATGGCTACACCTTC.